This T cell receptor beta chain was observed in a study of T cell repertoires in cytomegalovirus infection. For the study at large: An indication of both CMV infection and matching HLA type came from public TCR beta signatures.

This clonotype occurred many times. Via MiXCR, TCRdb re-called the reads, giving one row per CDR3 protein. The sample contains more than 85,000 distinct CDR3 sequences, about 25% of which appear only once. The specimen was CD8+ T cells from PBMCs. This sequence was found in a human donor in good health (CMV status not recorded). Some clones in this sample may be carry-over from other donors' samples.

DNA for the CDR3: TGTGCCAGCAGCACCAGTGGTCGGACGGTCTATGGCTACACCTTC. This encodes CASSTSGRTVYGYTF. The chain carries TRBV7-2 and TRBJ1-2; the D is unclear. This CDR3 spans 15 amino acids. In germline, CDR1 is SGHTA, CDR2 FQGNSA. Deletions cut 5 bases from V and 4 bases from J, with 17 bases between.